Below, 19 T cell receptor beta chains from the same sample are listed, as sequenced in a study of cytomegalovirus exposure and HLA in healthy donors. The PCR made use of 60 Vbeta and 13 Jbeta primers. Assay used: immunoSEQ multiplex PCR; TCRdb lists only in-frame clones, some missing. The sample has over 50,000 clones; approximately 80% are singletons. The specimen sequenced was PBMCs. These receptors were collected from a man between 40 and 49 years old in good health and CMV-seronegative.

The chain recombines TRBV27 with TRBJ2-1; tentatively, D is TRBD1 (6 bases). Germline-derived CDR1 and CDR2 are MNHEY and SMNVEV (reference sequence). This CDR3 is 13 amino acids long. The V end lost 7 bases, the J end lost 12 bases, and 19 bases lay between the germline ends. The CDR3 is CASTQPPDSPQFF. The CDR3 region has the DNA TGTGCCAGCACCCAACCGCCGGACAGTCCGCAGTTCTTC.

The V call is TRBV6-5, the J call TRBJ1-1, with D possibly matching TRBD1 (6 bases). The CDR3 spans 16 residues. Germline-derived CDR1 and CDR2 are MNHEY and SVGAGI. Trimming stripped 2 bases from V and 0 bases from J, with 13 bases between. The CDR3 nucleotides are TGTGCCAGCAGTTACCGGGGGGCTAGGGTGAACACTGAAGCTTTCTTT. Protein sequence: CASSYRGARVNTEAFF.

This rearrangement joins TRBV28 to TRBJ1-2, with D possibly matching TRBD1 (6 bases). The V and J ends lost 1 base and 0 bases respectively, with 12 bases between them. The CDR3 length is 16 residues. The germline CDR1 and CDR2 sequences are MDHEN and SYDVKM. DNA of the CDR3: TGTGCCAGCAGTTTATTGGGGACACGGCCTAACTATGGCTACACCTTC. This codes for CASSLLGTRPNYGYTF.

In this sample, this clone turned up a few times. The chain recombines TRBV5-4 with TRBJ1-1; D might be TRBD1 (5 bases). CDR3 length equals 17 residues. V lost 0 bases, J lost 5 bases, and 20 bases lay in between. Germline CDR1 and CDR2: SGHNT and YYREEE (reference sequence). The CDR3: CASSLASSIGYRTEAFF. The CDR3 nucleotides are TGTGCCAGCAGCTTGGCCTCCTCGATCGGGTACAGGACTGAAGCTTTCTTT. Filled out from reference TRBV5-4 and TRBJ1-1, the complete variable domain reads ETGVTQSPTHLIKTRGQQVTLRCSSQSGHNTVSWYQQALGQGPQFIFQYYREEENGRGNFPPRFSGLQFPNYSSELNVNALELDDSALYLCASSLASSIGYRTEAFFGQGTRLTVV.

This clone appeared a few times. The gene calls are TRBV28 and TRBJ2-7; D call uncertain. CDR1 MDHEN and CDR2 SYDVKM come from the germline V gene. The V end lost 5 bases, the J end lost 7 bases, and 15 bases lay between the germline ends. CDR3 size: 13 residues. The CDR3 loop reads CASSPPNLREQYV. In nucleotides, the CDR3 is TGTGCCAGCAGTCCCCCAAACCTCCGGGAGCAGTACGTC.

V is TRBV30 and J is TRBJ1-5; 9 nucleotides match TRBD1. Germline V gene lookup returns CDR1 GTSNPN and CDR2 SVGIG (reference sequence). The ends lost 3 bases at V and 4 bases at J; junction bases unmatched: 1. This CDR3 has 13 residues. The CDR3 loop is CAWSDRGNQPQHF. In DNA, the CDR3 is TGTGCCTGGAGCGACAGGGGGAATCAGCCCCAGCATTTT.

The chain is built from TRBV18 and TRBJ2-6; a possible D gene is TRBD2 (6 bases). Germline assignment: CDR1 KGHSH and CDR2 LQKENI. The CDR3 contains 17 residues. V lost 2 bases to trimming and J lost 0 bases, with 11 bases between them. The CDR3 loop is CASSPSTGSSGANVLTF. Here the CDR3 DNA reads TGTGCCAGCTCACCATCAACCGGGAGCTCTGGGGCCAACGTCCTGACTTTC.

The V and J genes are TRBV6-1 and TRBJ1-1, with D possibly matching TRBD1 (6 bases). In germline, CDR1 is MNHNS, CDR2 SASEGT. The CDR3 length is 15 residues. Trimming took off 0 bases at V and 5 bases at J, with 13 bases between the two ends. This CDR3 is CASSEAARGATEAFF. In DNA form, the CDR3 reads TGTGCCAGCAGTGAAGCCGCCAGGGGAGCGACTGAAGCTTTCTTT.

This chain joins TRBV29-1 and TRBJ1-2, with TRBD1 matching over 7 bases. Per the germline V gene, CDR1 is SQVTM and CDR2 is ANQGSEA. V was clipped by 4 bases and J by 8 bases; unmatched bases: 7. This CDR3 spans 12 amino acids. The CDR3, as DNA: TGCAGCGTTGTAGCTGCAGGGGGAGGCTACACCTTC. It specifies CSVVAAGGGYTF. The full variable domain, with the rest looked up from reference TRBV29-1 and TRBJ1-2, is SAVISQKPSRDICQRGTSLTIQCQVDSQVTMMFWYRQQPGQSLTLIATANQGSEATYESGFVIDKFPISRPNLTFSTLTVSNMSPEDSSIYLCSVVAAGGGYTFGSGTRLTVV.

J is TRBJ1-4 and V is TRBV2, with unresolved D. The V end was cut by 3 bases, the J end by 4 bases, with 9 bases between. The CDR3 is 14 amino acids. Germline-derived CDR1 and CDR2 are SNHLY and FYNNEI. CDR3 residues: CASSDPDYNEKLFF. Written as DNA, the CDR3 is TGTGCCAGCAGTGACCCAGACTATAATGAAAAACTGTTTTTT.

The chain carries TRBV7-2 and TRBJ1-3; the D gene is possibly TRBD1 (6 bases). The germline V gene has CDR1 SGHTA and CDR2 FQGNSA. CDR3 length equals 14 residues. Trimming took off 1 base at V and 5 bases at J, with 9 bases between the two ends. The CDR3 sequence is CASSLDRARNTIYF. The CDR3 nucleotides are TGTGCCAGCAGCTTAGACAGGGCCCGAAACACCATATATTTT.

The chain combines TRBV6-1 with TRBJ2-1; TRBD2 aligns across 12 bases. V was clipped by 4 bases and J by 14 bases; unmatched bases: 12. This CDR3 has 15 amino acids. Looked up from germline, CDR1 is MNHNS and CDR2 is SASEGT. The CDR3 region is CASSVEASGGAMEFF. DNA of the CDR3: TGTGCCAGCAGTGTTGAGGCTAGCGGGGGGGCTATGGAGTTCTTC.

The chain recombines TRBV30 with TRBJ2-3; TRBD1 agrees at 8 bases. Germline CDR1 is GTSNPN and CDR2 is SVGIG (reference sequence). J was trimmed by 6 bases and V by 5 bases; bases with no gene match: 10. The CDR3 loop spans 14 amino acids. The CDR3 reads CAWYPGQGPDTQYF. In DNA form, the CDR3 reads TGTGCCTGGTACCCCGGACAGGGACCCGATACGCAGTATTTT.

The chain combines TRBV5-1 with TRBJ1-3; 11 nucleotides match TRBD1. This CDR3 region has 17 residues. Germline V gives CDR1 SGHRS, CDR2 YFSETQ. The V and J ends lost 3 bases and 0 bases, in that order; junction bases with no gene match: 5. The CDR3 coding sequence is TGCGCCAGCAGCTGGGGGACAGGGGGGTTCTCTGGAAACACCATATATTTT. Protein product: CASSWGTGGFSGNTIYF.

This clone was counted a single time. The chain links TRBV30 to TRBJ2-3; D remains unclear. Germline V lookup: CDR1 GTSNPN, CDR2 SVGIG (reference sequence). V shed 1 base and J shed 3 bases, with 8 bases lying between them. The CDR3 runs 13 residues. This CDR3 reads CAWSALVTDTQYF. The CDR3 nucleotides read TGTGCCTGGAGTGCCTTAGTAACAGATACGCAGTATTTT.

The chain is built from TRBV7-2 and TRBJ1-1; maybe TRBD1 (5 bases). Trimming pared 5 bases from V and 1 base from J, leaving 14 bases between. The germline gives CDR1 SGHTA, CDR2 FQGNSA. The CDR3 covers 15 residues. The DNA for the CDR3 is TGTGCCAGCAGCGTCGGATTTGGACAGAACACTGAAGCTTTCTTT. Protein sequence: CASSVGFGQNTEAFF.

This clone was detected only a few times. V gene TRBV6-1 combines with J gene TRBJ1-6, with TRBD1 matching over 8 bases. J was trimmed by 11 bases and V by 2 bases; bases with no gene match: 14. The germline V gene encodes CDR1 MNHNS and CDR2 SASEGT. The CDR3 is 17 residues long. Here the CDR3 reads CASSELRTGRSQAPLHF. CDR3 bases: TGTGCCAGCAGTGAATTAAGGACAGGGCGATCACAAGCACCCCTCCACTTT.

The chain recombines TRBV7-3 with TRBJ2-5; 11 bases match TRBD2. Trimming cost V 5 bases and J 1 base; bases outside gene matches: 9. Germline V lookup: CDR1 SGHTA, CDR2 FQGTGA. This CDR3 spans 17 amino acids. The DNA for the CDR3 is TGTGCCAGCAGCCCCCTGGGGCTAGCGGGGGGCCAAGAGACCCAGTACTTC. Amino acid sequence: CASSPLGLAGGQETQYF.

V usage is TRBV19 and J usage is TRBJ1-1; D perhaps matches TRBD1 (6 bases). CDR1 is LNHDA, CDR2 SQIVND, per germline (reference sequence). The CDR3 covers 14 residues. V was pared by 4 bases and J by 6 bases, with 15 bases between. The CDR3 coding sequence is TGTGCCAGTAGTAACCCACAGGGTAAGGCTGAAGCTTTCTTT. Translation: CASSNPQGKAEAFF.